This TCR beta chain was observed in a study of T cell clonotyping in hematopoietic cell transplantation. Study conclusions and caveats: Few recipient clonotypes overlapped donors; over 95% were de novo at given depth.

Worth noting for this clone: What it binds is unknown.

V shed 3 bases and J shed 4 bases, with 12 bases lying between them. Germline V CDR1 and CDR2: SGHDN, FVKESK. The CDR3 covers 14 residues. Assay: immunoSEQ multiplex PCR; the TCRdb copy retains only in-frame clones and omits some. The table includes around 16,000 clones, 90% detected once. This TCR came from a man aged 45-65 years in good health. Some clones in this sample may be carry-over from other donors' samples. V usage is TRBV14 and J usage is TRBJ1-2; TRBD1 is a possible D gene (5 bases). Material for sequencing was peripheral blood mononuclear cells. The CDR3, as DNA: TGTGCCAGCAGCCAGGCCAGGGCTAGCTATGGCTACACCTTC. Protein product: CASSQARASYGYTF. Looking up the rest from reference TRBV14 and TRBJ1-2 gives the full variable domain: EAGVTQFPSHSVIEKGQTVTLRCDPISGHDNLYWYRRVMGKEIKFLLHFVKESKQDESGMPNNRFLAERTGGTYSTLKVQPAELEDSGVYFCASSQARASYGYTFGSGTRLTVV.